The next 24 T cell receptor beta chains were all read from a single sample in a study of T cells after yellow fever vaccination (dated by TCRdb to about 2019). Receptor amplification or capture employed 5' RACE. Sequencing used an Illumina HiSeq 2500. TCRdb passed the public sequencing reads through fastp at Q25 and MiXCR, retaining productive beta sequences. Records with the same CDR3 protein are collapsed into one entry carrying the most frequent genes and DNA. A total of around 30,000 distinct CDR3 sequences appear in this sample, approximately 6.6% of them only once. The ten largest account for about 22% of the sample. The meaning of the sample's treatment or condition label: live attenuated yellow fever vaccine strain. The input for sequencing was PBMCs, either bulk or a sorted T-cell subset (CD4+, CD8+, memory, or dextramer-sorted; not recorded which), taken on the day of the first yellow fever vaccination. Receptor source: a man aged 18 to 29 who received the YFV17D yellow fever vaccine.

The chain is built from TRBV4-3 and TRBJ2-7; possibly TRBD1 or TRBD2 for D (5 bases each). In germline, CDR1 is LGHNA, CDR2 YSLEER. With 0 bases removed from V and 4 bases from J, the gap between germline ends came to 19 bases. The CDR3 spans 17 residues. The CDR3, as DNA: TGCGCCAGCAGCCAAGATCGGAGTGGGGGATCGGGGTACGAGCAGTACTTC. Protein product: CASSQDRSGGSGYEQYF.

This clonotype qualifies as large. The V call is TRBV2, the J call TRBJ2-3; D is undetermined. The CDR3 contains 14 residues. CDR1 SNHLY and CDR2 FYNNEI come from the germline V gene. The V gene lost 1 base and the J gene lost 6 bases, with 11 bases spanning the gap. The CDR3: CASSEVPGWDTQYF. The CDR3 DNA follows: TGTGCCAGCAGTGAAGTGCCAGGATGGGATACGCAGTATTTT. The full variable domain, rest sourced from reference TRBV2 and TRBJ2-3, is EPEVTQTPSHQVTQMGQEVILRCVPISNHLYFYWYRQILGQKVEFLVSFYNNEISEKSEIFDDQFSVERPDGSNFTLKIRSTKLEDSAMYFCASSEVPGWDTQYFGPGTRLTVL.

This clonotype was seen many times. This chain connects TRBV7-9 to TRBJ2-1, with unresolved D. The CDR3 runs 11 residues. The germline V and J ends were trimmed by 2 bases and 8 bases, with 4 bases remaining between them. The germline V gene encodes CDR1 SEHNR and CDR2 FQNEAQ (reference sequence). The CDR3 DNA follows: TGTGCCAGCAGCTTATTCCATGAGCAGTTCTTC. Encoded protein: CASSLFHEQFF.

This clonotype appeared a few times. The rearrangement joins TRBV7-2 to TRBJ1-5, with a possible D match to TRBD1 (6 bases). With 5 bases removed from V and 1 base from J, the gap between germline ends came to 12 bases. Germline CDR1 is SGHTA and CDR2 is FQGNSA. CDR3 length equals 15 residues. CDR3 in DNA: TGTGCCAGCAGCACACAGGGAGTAAGCAATCAGCCCCAGCATTTT. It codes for CASSTQGVSNQPQHF.

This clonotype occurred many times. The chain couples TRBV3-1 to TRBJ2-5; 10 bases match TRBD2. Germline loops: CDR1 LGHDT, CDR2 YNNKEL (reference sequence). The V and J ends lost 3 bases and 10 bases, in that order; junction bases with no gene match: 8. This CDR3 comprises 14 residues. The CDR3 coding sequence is TGTGCCAGCAGCCAGAGGGGACTAGCGACGCTCCAGTACTTC. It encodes CASSQRGLATLQYF.

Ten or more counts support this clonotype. CDR3 amino acids: CASSSRGSGVADTQYF. The DNA of the CDR3 is TGTGCCAGCAGCTCCCGGGGTAGCGGGGTGGCAGATACGCAGTATTTT. The J gene is TRBJ2-3, the V gene TRBV7-3; TRBD2 agrees at 8 bases. CDR1 and CDR2 from the germline V gene are SGHTA and FQGTGA. Trimming cost V 4 bases and J 4 bases; bases outside gene matches: 10. The CDR3 contains 16 residues. Together with reference TRBV7-3 and TRBJ2-3, the CDR3 gives the full variable domain: GAGVSQTPSNKVTEKGKYVELRCDPISGHTALYWYRQSLGQGPEFLIYFQGTGAADDSGLPNDRFFAVRPEGSVSTLKIQRTERGDSAVYLCASSSRGSGVADTQYFGPGTRLTVL.

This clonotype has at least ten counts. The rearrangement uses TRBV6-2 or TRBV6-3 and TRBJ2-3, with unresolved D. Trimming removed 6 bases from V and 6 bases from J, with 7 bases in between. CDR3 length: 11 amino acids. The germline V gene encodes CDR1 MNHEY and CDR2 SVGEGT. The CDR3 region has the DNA TGTGCCAGCAGGGGCGGTGATACGCAGTATTTT. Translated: CASRGGDTQYF.

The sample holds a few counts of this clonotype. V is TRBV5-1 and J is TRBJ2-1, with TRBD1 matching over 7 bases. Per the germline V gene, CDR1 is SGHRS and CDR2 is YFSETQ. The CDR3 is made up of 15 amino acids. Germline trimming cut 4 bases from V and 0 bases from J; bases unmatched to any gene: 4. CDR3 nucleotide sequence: TGCGCCAGCAGCCCACGACAGGGCTCCTACAATGAGCAGTTCTTC. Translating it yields CASSPRQGSYNEQFF.

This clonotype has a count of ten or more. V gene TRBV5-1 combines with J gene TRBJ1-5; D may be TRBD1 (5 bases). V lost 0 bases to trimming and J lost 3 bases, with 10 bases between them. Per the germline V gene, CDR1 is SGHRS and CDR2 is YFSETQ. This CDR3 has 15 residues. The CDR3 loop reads CASSLDGGDNQPQHF. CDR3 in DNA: TGCGCCAGCAGCTTGGACGGGGGAGACAATCAGCCCCAGCATTTT.

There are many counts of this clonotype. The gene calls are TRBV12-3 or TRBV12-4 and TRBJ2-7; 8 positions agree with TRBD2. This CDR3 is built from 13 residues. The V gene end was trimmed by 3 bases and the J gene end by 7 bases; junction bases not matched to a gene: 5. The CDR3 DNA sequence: TGTGCCAGCAGTTTCGGGGGGGCTCGAGAGCAGTACGTC. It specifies CASSFGGAREQYV.

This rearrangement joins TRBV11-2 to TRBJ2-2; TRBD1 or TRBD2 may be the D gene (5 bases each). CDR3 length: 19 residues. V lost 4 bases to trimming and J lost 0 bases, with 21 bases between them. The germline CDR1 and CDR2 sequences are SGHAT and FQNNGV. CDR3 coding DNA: TGTGCCAGCAGCTCGCGCGGGTGGGACCTAGAAGCGAACACCGGGGAGCTGTTTTTT. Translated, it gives CASSSRGWDLEANTGELFF.

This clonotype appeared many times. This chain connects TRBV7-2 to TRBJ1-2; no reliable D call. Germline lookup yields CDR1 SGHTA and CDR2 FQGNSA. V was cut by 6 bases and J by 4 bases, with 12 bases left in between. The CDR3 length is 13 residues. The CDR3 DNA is TGTGCCAGCAGTGTAAAGGGCCCCTATGGCTACACCTTC. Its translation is CASSVKGPYGYTF.

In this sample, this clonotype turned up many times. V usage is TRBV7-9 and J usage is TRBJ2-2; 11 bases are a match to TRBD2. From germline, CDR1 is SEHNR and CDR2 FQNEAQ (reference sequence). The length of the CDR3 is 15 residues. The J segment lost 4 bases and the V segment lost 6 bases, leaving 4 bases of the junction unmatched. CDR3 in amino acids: CASRPGLAGTGELFF. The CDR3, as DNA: TGTGCCAGCAGACCTGGACTAGCGGGCACCGGGGAGCTGTTTTTT.

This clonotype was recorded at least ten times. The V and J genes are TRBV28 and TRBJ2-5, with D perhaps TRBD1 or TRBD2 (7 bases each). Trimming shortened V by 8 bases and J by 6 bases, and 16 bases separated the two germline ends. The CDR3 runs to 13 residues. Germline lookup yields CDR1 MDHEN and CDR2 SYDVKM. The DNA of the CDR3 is TGTGCCAGCCTCGGACTAGGGGGCCAGACCCAGTACTTC. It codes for CASLGLGGQTQYF.

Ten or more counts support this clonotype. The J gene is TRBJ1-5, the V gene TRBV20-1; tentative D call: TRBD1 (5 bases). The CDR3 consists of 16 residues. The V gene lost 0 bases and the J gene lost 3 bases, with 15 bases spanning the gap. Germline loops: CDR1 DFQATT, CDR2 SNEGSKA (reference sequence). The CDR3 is CSARDGGRAFNQPQHF. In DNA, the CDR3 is TGCAGTGCTAGAGATGGTGGCAGGGCCTTCAATCAGCCCCAGCATTTT.

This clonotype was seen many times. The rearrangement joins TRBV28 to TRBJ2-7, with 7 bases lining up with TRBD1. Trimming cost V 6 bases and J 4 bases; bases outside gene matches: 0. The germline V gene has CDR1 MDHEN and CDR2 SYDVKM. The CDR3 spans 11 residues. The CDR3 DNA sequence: TGTGCCAGCAGCAGGGGGTACGAGCAGTACGTC. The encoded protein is CASSRGYEQYV.

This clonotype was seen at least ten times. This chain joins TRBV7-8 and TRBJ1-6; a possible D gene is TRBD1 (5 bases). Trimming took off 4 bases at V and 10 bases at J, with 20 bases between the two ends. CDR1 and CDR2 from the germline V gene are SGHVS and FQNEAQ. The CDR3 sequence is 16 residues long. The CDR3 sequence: CASSSPRRGDGSPLHF. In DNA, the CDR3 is TGTGCCAGCAGCTCCCCCAGGAGAGGGGACGGATCACCCCTCCACTTT. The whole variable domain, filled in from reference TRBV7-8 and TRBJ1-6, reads GAGVSQSPRYKVAKRGQDVALRCDPISGHVSLFWYQQALGQGPEFLTYFQNEAQLDKSGLPSDRFFAERPEGSVSTLKIQRTQQEDSAVYLCASSSPRRGDGSPLHFGNGTRLTVT.

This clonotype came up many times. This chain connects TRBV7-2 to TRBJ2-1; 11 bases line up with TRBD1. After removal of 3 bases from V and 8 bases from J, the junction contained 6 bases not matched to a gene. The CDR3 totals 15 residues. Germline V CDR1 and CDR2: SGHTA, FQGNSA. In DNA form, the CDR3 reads TGTGCCAGCAGCTTCCGGGACAGGGGGGAGTATGAGCAGTTCTTC. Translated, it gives CASSFRDRGEYEQFF.

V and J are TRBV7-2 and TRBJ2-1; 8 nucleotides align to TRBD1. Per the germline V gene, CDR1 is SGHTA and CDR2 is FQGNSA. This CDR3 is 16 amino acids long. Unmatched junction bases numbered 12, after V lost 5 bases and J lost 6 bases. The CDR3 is CASSDQPTGTGNEQFF. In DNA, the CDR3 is TGTGCCAGCAGCGACCAGCCAACAGGGACAGGCAATGAGCAGTTCTTC.

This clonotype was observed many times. The CDR3 sequence: CASSPRRGQGNEKLFF. In nucleotides, the CDR3 is TGTGCCAGCAGCCCTAGGAGGGGACAGGGGAACGAAAAACTGTTTTTT. The rearrangement uses TRBV6-1 and TRBJ1-4, with 10 bases fitting TRBD1. CDR3 length: 16 residues. Germline CDR1 reads MNHNS; CDR2 reads SASEGT. V dropped 6 bases and J dropped 8; count of bases not matched to a gene: 12.

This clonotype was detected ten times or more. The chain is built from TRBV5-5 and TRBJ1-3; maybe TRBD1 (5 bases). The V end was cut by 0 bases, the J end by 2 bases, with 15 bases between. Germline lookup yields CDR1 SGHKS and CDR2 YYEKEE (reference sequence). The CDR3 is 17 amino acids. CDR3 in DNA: TGTGCCAGCAGCTTGGCCTGGGGCAGTCGGCCTGGAAACACCATATATTTT. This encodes CASSLAWGSRPGNTIYF.

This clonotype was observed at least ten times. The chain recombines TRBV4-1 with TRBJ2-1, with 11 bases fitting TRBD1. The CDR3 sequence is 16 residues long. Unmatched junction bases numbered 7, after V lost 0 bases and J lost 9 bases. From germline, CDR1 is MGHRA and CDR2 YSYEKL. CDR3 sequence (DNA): TGCGCCAGCAGCCAAGATAGGGTTGGGACAGGGGGTGAGCAGTTCTTC. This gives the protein CASSQDRVGTGGEQFF.

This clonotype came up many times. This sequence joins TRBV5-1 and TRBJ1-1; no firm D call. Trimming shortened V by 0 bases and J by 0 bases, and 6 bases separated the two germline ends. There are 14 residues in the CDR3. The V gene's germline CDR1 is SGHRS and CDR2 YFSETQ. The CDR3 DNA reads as TGCGCCAGCAGCTTGGATCGGATGAACACTGAAGCTTTCTTT. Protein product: CASSLDRMNTEAFF.

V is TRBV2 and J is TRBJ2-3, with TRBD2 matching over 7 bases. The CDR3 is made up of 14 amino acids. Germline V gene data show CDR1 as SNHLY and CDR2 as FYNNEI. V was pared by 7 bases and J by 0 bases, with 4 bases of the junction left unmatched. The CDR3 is CASNSGPSTDTQYF. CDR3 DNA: TGTGCCAGCAATAGCGGGCCCAGCACAGATACGCAGTATTTT.